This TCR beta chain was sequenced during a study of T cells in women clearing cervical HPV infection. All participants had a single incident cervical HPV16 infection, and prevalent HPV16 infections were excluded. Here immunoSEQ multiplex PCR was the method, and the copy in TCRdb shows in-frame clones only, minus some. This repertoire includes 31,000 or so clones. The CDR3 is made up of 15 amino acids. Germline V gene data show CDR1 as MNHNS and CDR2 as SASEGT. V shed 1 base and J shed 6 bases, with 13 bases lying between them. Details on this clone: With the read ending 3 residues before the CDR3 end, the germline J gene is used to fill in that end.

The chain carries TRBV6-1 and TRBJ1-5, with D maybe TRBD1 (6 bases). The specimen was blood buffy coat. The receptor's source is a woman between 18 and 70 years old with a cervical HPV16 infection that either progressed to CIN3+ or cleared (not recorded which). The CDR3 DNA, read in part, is TGTGCCAGCAGTGAAGGGGGACAATATGGTCAGCCC. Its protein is CASSEGGQYGQP. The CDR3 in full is CASSEGGQYGQPQHF.